This T cell receptor (beta chain) was captured in a study of T cells in Graves' hyperthyroidism and ophthalmopathy. Study-level background: Any treatment followed the collection of peripheral blood at initial diagnosis.

RNA transcripts yielded amplified TCR beta CDR3 regions. Primed by the HTBI set, a first-round RT-PCR was run on the TCR CDR3. One entry per CDR3 protein results from TCRdb running MiXCR on the multiplex PCR reads. Of roughly 500,000 distinct CDR3 sequences detected, approximately 15% appear once; the ten largest clones hold roughly 6.2%. Germline values: CDR1 MDHEN, CDR2 SYDVKM. V dropped 5 bases and J dropped 0; count of bases not matched to a gene: 10. CDR3 length equals 17 residues. Subjects aged 18 to 65 presented with newly diagnosed hyperthyroidism of less than 2 months' duration. PBMCs came from 8.5 to 10 ml fresh peripheral blood. Study-wide findings and caveats: Appearing also in blood were most of the thyroid clonotypes expanded above 0.001.

At least ten counts were recorded for this clonotype. Its specificity is not known. This chain joins TRBV28 and TRBJ2-4; TRBD1 agrees at 7 bases. The TCR comes from a woman aged 30 to 39 with Graves' hyperthyroidism that later progressed to Graves' ophthalmopathy. Sequenced: blood. This chain's CDR3 is CASSPLTGMLAKNIQYF. The CDR3 region has the DNA TGTGCCAGCAGTCCCTTGACAGGGATGCTAGCCAAAAACATTCAGTACTTC.